This TCR beta chain was captured in a study of OX40 agonist ivuxolimab in advanced cancers. Sequencing used immunoSEQ multiplex PCR; TCRdb keeps in-frame clones, though not all of them. The sample lists 70,000 to 85,000 clones, roughly 84% occurring once. The CDR3 covers 13 residues. V gave up 4 bases and J gave up 4 bases, with 8 bases separating them. Germline V CDR1 and CDR2: SGHTA, FQGTGA. This TCR came from an adult with an advanced solid tumor such as melanoma, head and neck, liver or kidney cancer. The sequencing used CD4+ or CD8+ T cells sorted from blood, collected in a trial of the OX40 agonist ivuxolimab. This sequence joins TRBV7-3 and TRBJ2-1; maybe TRBD1 (6 bases). The CDR3 spells CASSSQGYNEQFF. The CDR3, as DNA: TGTGCCAGCAGCTCACAGGGATACAATGAGCAGTTCTTC.